Sequencing of this T cell receptor (beta chain) was carried out in a study of tumor-infiltrating lymphocytes in primary liver carcinoma. Both RNA and DNA were isolated together from about 20-30 mg of bulk tissue that had not been sorted. Chronic HBV infection, which was untreated, was present in the patients. From about 530 ng total RNA, TCR beta cDNA was generated with a primer in the constant region. Modified slightly, ARM-PCR produced TCR beta libraries over three nested multiplex PCR rounds. It was with TRBV1-TRBV30 forward primers and a C-beta reverse primer that the first two PCR rounds were run, at around 11 cycles each. One entry per CDR3 protein results from TCRdb running MiXCR on the multiplex PCR reads. The profile shows roughly 100,000 distinct CDR3 sequences, about 62% of them singletons. Trimming at V came to 6 bases and at J to 5 bases, leaving 8 bases not matched to a gene. This CDR3 spans 14 amino acids. The V gene's germline CDR1 is ENHRY and CDR2 SYGVKD.

The sample consisted of liver tumor tissue from sampling region 2. Documented subset: tumor region T2, inferior pole. The clonotype comes from an older woman with primary liver carcinoma and hepatitis B virus infection. The chain is built from TRBV10-3 and TRBJ1-2; 8 bases line up with TRBD1. CDR3 residues: CAIRPTGVRYGYTF. The CDR3 nucleotides read TGTGCCATCAGACCGACAGGGGTTAGATATGGCTACACCTTC.